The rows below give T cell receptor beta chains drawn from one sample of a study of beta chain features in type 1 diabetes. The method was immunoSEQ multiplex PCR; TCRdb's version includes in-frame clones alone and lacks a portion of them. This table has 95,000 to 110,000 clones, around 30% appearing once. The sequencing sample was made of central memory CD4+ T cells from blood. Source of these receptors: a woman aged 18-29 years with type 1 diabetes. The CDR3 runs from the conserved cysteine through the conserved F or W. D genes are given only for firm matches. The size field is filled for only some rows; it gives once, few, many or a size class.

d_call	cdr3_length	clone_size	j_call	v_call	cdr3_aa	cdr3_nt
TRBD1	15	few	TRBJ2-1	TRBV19	CASSVEDRAYNEQFF	TGTGCCAGTAGTGTCGAGGACAGGGCTTACAATGAGCAGTTCTTC
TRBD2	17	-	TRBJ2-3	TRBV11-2	CASSLTGSGRSTDTQYF	TGTGCCAGCAGCTTAACGGGGAGCGGGAGAAGCACAGATACGCAGTATTTT
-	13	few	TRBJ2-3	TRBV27	CASSLSYTDTQYF	TGTGCCAGCAGTTTATCTTATACAGATACGCAGTATTTT
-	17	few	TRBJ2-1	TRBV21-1	CASSKSGREASDNEQFF	TGTGCCAGCAGCAAAAGCGGACGGGAGGCGTCAGACAATGAGCAGTTCTTC
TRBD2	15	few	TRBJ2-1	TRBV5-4	CASSLDSGRALEQFF	TGTGCCAGCAGCTTGGATAGCGGGAGGGCCCTTGAGCAGTTCTTC
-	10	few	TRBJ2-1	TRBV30	CAWKGTLQFF	TGTGCCTGGAAGGGGACTCTGCAGTTCTTC
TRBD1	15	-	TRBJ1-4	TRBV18	CASSPVRQGDEKLFF	TGTGCCAGCTCACCGGTACGGCAGGGGGATGAAAAACTGTTTTTT
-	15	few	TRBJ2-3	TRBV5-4	CASSFSGVSTDTQYF	TGTGCCAGCAGCTTTAGCGGAGTTAGCACAGATACGCAGTATTTT
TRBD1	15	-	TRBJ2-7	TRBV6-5	CASSRTGTGPYEQYF	TGTGCCAGCAGTCGAACCGGGACAGGCCCCTACGAGCAGTACTTC
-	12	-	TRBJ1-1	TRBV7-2	CASSFLGTEAFF	TGTGCCAGCAGCTTCCTAGGCACTGAAGCTTTCTTT
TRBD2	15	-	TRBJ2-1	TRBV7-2	CASTVGAGGPGEQFF	TGTGCCAGCACCGTGGGAGCGGGAGGGCCCGGTGAGCAGTTCTTC
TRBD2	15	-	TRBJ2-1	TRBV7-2	CASRPGLASDNEQFF	TGTGCCAGCAGGCCCGGACTAGCGAGCGACAATGAGCAGTTCTTC
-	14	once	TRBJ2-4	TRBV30	CAWSVGDGKNIQYF	TGTGCCTGGAGTGTTGGAGACGGGAAAAACATTCAGTACTTC
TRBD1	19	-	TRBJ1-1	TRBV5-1	CASSLEAGLGTGWNTEAFF	TGCGCCAGCAGCTTGGAGGCCGGTCTGGGGACAGGGTGGAACACTGAAGCTTTCTTT
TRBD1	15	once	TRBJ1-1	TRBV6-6	CASSPGTGTFTEAFF	TGTGCCAGCAGCCCGGGGACAGGGACTTTCACTGAAGCTTTCTTT
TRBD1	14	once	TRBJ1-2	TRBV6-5	CASSYSGQGDGYTF	TGTGCCAGCAGTTACTCGGGGCAGGGGGATGGCTACACCTTC
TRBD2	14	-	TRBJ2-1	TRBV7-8	CASRGLAGGPRQFF	TGTGCCAGCAGGGGACTAGCGGGAGGGCCCCGGCAGTTCTTC
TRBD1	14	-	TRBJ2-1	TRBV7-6	CASSPDRGQNEQFF	TGTGCCAGCAGCCCGGACAGGGGGCAGAATGAGCAGTTCTTC
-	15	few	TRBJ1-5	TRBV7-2	CASSPDGGVGQPQHF	TGTGCCAGCAGCCCCGACGGGGGGGTCGGTCAGCCCCAGCATTTT
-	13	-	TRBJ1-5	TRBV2	CASGNRAAQPQHF	TGTGCCAGCGGAAACAGGGCTGCTCAGCCCCAGCATTTT
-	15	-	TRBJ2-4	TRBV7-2	CASSLVGGSGNIQYF	TGTGCCAGCAGCTTAGTAGGTGGGAGTGGCAACATTCAGTACTTC
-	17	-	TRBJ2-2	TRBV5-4	CASSPPTGVVNTGELFF	TGTGCCAGCAGCCCCCCCACGGGAGTGGTGAACACCGGGGAGCTGTTTTTT
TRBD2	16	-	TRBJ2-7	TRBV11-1	CASSFSGLAAGYEQYF	TGTGCCAGCAGCTTTTCCGGACTAGCGGCGGGCTACGAGCAGTACTTC
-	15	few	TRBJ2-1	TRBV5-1	CASSLESPEMREQFF	TGCGCCAGCAGCTTGGAATCCCCGGAGATGCGTGAGCAGTTCTTC
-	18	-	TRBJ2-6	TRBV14	CASSQVAIGAAGANVLTF	TGTGCCAGCAGCCAAGTAGCAATTGGGGCGGCTGGGGCCAACGTCCTGACTTTC
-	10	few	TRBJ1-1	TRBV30	CAWGAPEAFF	TGTGCCTGGGGGGCCCCTGAAGCTTTCTTT
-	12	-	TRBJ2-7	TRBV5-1	CASSFQGSEQYF	TGCGCCAGCAGCTTTCAGGGGTCCGAGCAGTACTTC
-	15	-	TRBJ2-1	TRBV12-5	CASGAGVGVYNEQFF	TGTGCTAGTGGTGCCGGAGTAGGGGTCTACAATGAGCAGTTCTTC